What follows are 19 T cell receptor beta chains derived from one specimen sequenced in a study of blood T cell repertoires in COVID-19. Profiled with immunoSEQ multiplex PCR; TCRdb holds only in-frame clones, not every one. The sample contains about 300,000 clones, nearly 90% of which appear only once. The sequenced sample consisted of PBMCs or T cells enriched from blood (not recorded which). These receptor sequences come from a woman between 50 and 59 years old who had been exposed to COVID-19.

J is TRBJ1-2 and V is TRBV28, with TRBD1 as a possible D gene (5 bases). Germline assignment: CDR1 MDHEN and CDR2 SYDVKM. CDR3 size: 17 residues. Trimming pared 1 base from V and 8 bases from J, leaving 23 bases between. In nucleotides, the CDR3 is TGTGCCAGCAGTTTATCGGACACAAAGACGCTTGGGGAAGGCTACACCTTC. Translated: CASSLSDTKTLGEGYTF.

V usage is TRBV5-1 and J usage is TRBJ2-5; possibly TRBD2 for D (5 bases). The CDR3 is 15 residues long. From germline, CDR1 is SGHRS and CDR2 YFSETQ. V was trimmed by 0 bases and J by 5 bases, leaving 14 bases between them. The CDR3 coding sequence is TGCGCCAGCAGCTTGGCCAGCGGCGGGTTGGAGACCCAGTACTTC. Translated: CASSLASGGLETQYF.

The genes are TRBV5-1 and TRBJ1-4; D is unclear. The CDR3 contains 15 residues. Trimming shortened V by 4 bases and J by 0 bases, and 10 bases separated the two germline ends. CDR1 is SGHRS, CDR2 YFSETQ, per germline. CDR3 nucleotides: TGCGCCAGCAGCGAAAACCCGGCAACTAATGAAAAACTGTTTTTT. Protein sequence: CASSENPATNEKLFF.

V and J are TRBV19 and TRBJ1-5; 8 nucleotides line up with TRBD1. The CDR3 totals 15 residues. V gave up 7 bases and J gave up 6 bases; unmatched junction bases: 11. From germline, CDR1 is LNHDA and CDR2 SQIVND (reference sequence). CDR3 in amino acids: CASIHTGGTGQPQHF. CDR3 DNA sequence: TGTGCCAGTATCCACACAGGGGGTACGGGTCAGCCCCAGCATTTT.

This chain's CDR3 is CASSWGRQGNYGYTF. DNA of the CDR3: TGTGCCAGCAGTTGGGGGCGACAGGGGAACTATGGCTACACCTTC. J is TRBJ1-2 and V is TRBV6-5; 8 bases are a match to TRBD1. The V and J ends lost 4 bases and 2 bases, in that order; junction bases with no gene match: 6. Per germline, CDR1 MNHEY and CDR2 SVGAGI. This CDR3 comprises 15 residues.

This chain uses TRBV27 with TRBJ2-7; unclear D gene. The CDR3 covers 14 residues. The V gene's germline CDR1 is MNHEY and CDR2 SMNVEV (reference sequence). Trimming took 7 bases from V and 4 from J, leaving 17 bases between them. As DNA, the CDR3 is TGTGCCAGCATCAGTAAGGTGGGCAGTTACGAGCAGTACTTC. Translated, it gives CASISKVGSYEQYF.

The chain has TRBV20-1 and TRBJ2-5; 9 bases are shared with TRBD2. V dropped 3 bases and J dropped 2; count of bases not matched to a gene: 13. The CDR3 runs 17 residues. Per germline, CDR1 DFQATT and CDR2 SNEGSKA (reference sequence). The CDR3: CSASKLAGTLGQETQYF. CDR3 coding DNA: TGCAGTGCTAGTAAGCTAGCGGGGACACTAGGACAAGAGACCCAGTACTTC.

The V gene is TRBV5-5, the J gene TRBJ1-4; maybe TRBD1 (6 bases). Trimming left V 0 bases short and J 1 base short, with 7 bases between. Germline lookup yields CDR1 SGHKS and CDR2 YYEKEE (reference sequence). The CDR3 runs 15 residues. CDR3 DNA sequence: TGTGCCAGCAGCTTGGCGGGACAAACTAATGAAAAACTGTTTTTT. It translates to CASSLAGQTNEKLFF.

This chain connects TRBV28 to TRBJ2-7; the match to TRBD2 covers 8 bases. Trimming took 5 bases from V and 5 from J; bases not matched to a gene: 11. Germline V gene data show CDR1 as MDHEN and CDR2 as SYDVKM. This CDR3 spans 15 amino acids. The chain's CDR3 is CASSRAGGLSHEQYF. CDR3 nucleotide sequence: TGTGCCAGCAGTAGGGCGGGGGGCCTTTCCCACGAGCAGTACTTC.

This clone was found many times. The genes are TRBV2 and TRBJ2-7; 7 nucleotides agree with TRBD1. The CDR3 sequence is 13 residues long. Germline-derived CDR1 and CDR2 are SNHLY and FYNNEI. V lost 7 bases to trimming and J lost 3 bases; unmatched junction nucleotides: 6. The CDR3 nucleotides read TGTGCCAGCAAATCGGGACAGTACTACGAGCAGTACTTC. This translates into CASKSGQYYEQYF.

The chain recombines TRBV4-2 with TRBJ1-5; D gene uncertain. The ends were cut back, 4 bases at V and 1 base at J, with 11 bases in the middle. Germline V gene lookup returns CDR1 LGHNA and CDR2 YNFKEQ. The CDR3 runs to 15 residues. CDR3 nucleotide sequence: TGTGCCAGCAGCCTACGGTACGCCAGCAATCAGCCCCAGCATTTT. This translates into CASSLRYASNQPQHF.

The rearrangement joins TRBV19 to TRBJ1-2, with D possibly matching TRBD1 (6 bases). The CDR3 is 13 amino acids. Germline V gives CDR1 LNHDA, CDR2 SQIVND (reference sequence). V dropped 3 bases and J dropped 8 bases, with 13 bases sitting between them. The CDR3 coding sequence is TGTGCCAGTAGTATCGGGGGGGCGCGCGGCTACACCTTC. Its translation is CASSIGGARGYTF. Full variable domain (missing parts from reference TRBV19 and TRBJ1-2): DGGITQSPKYLFRKEGQNVTLSCEQNLNHDAMYWYRQDPGQGLRLIYYSQIVNDFQKGDIAEGYSVSREKKESFPLTVTSAQKNPTAFYLCASSIGGARGYTFGSGTRLTVV.

This clone is a singleton in its sample. The rearrangement joins TRBV5-6 to TRBJ2-2; 7 nucleotides align to TRBD2. The CDR3 loop spans 14 amino acids. The V and J ends lost 3 bases and 5 bases, in that order; junction bases with no gene match: 4. Per germline, CDR1 SGHDT and CDR2 YYEEEE. The CDR3 region is CASSSLRGTGELFF. Here the CDR3 DNA reads TGTGCCAGCAGCTCACTGCGGGGGACCGGGGAGCTGTTTTTT. The complete variable domain, with remaining parts taken from reference TRBV5-6 and TRBJ2-2, reads DAGVTQSPTHLIKTRGQQVTLRCSPKSGHDTVSWYQQALGQGPQFIFQYYEEEERQRGNFPDRFSGHQFPNYSSELNVNALLLGDSALYLCASSSLRGTGELFFGEGSRLTVL.

This sequence joins TRBV7-9 and TRBJ2-5; a weak D match, TRBD2 (6 bases). This CDR3 is 12 amino acids long. Trimming pared 8 bases from V and 4 bases from J, leaving 11 bases between. CDR1 is SEHNR and CDR2 is FQNEAQ in the germline V gene (reference sequence). The CDR3 reads CASRGTRETQYF. The CDR3 bases are TGTGCCAGCCGCGGGACTCGAGAGACCCAGTACTTC.

The chain joins TRBV19 to TRBJ1-5; 8 bases are a match to TRBD1. Trimming removed 3 bases from V and 6 bases from J; junction bases left unmatched: 4. CDR1 LNHDA and CDR2 SQIVND come from the germline V gene (reference sequence). The CDR3 covers 14 residues. The CDR3 sequence: CASSITGGGQPQHF. CDR3 in DNA: TGTGCCAGTAGTATTACAGGGGGAGGTCAGCCCCAGCATTTT.

The chain joins TRBV30 to TRBJ2-6; 9 bases are a match to TRBD1. Per the germline V gene, CDR1 is GTSNPN and CDR2 is SVGIG (reference sequence). This CDR3 contains 20 residues. The V and J ends lost 4 bases and 2 bases, in that order; junction bases with no gene match: 18. The CDR3 sequence is CAWMFFRTGDRWAGANVLTF. DNA for the CDR3: TGTGCCTGGATGTTTTTTAGGACAGGGGATCGGTGGGCTGGGGCCAACGTCCTGACTTTC.

The genes are TRBV6-5 and TRBJ1-1, with unresolved D. The CDR3 runs 15 residues. Trimming stripped 2 bases from V and 5 bases from J, with 15 bases between. CDR1 and CDR2 from the germline V gene are MNHEY and SVGAGI. CDR3 sequence reads: CASSYLRITRTEAFF. The CDR3, as DNA: TGTGCCAGCAGTTACCTGAGGATCACAAGAACTGAAGCTTTCTTT.

This chain uses TRBV21-1 with TRBJ1-6. TRBV21-1 is flagged as a pseudogene. The CDR3 has 18 amino acids. CDR3 sequence reads: CASSKDERRRSYNSPLHF. The CDR3 nucleotides read TGTGCCAGCAGCAAAGATGAGAGGCGTCGGTCCTATAATTCACCCCTCCACTTT.

The chain uses TRBV15 and TRBJ2-7; tentative D call: TRBD2 (7 bases). Looked up from germline, CDR1 is LNHNV and CDR2 is YYDKDF (reference sequence). V was pared by 1 base and J by 6 bases, with 16 bases between. There are 15 residues in the CDR3. CDR3 sequence reads: CATSRVGGGGGEQYF. The DNA for the CDR3 is TGTGCCACCAGCAGAGTCGGAGGGGGGGGAGGCGAGCAGTACTTC.